The 7 T cell receptor beta chains presented below share a single source sample, sequenced in a study of cytomegalovirus exposure and HLA in healthy donors. Sequenced by immunoSEQ multiplex PCR; TCRdb stores in-frame clones only, minus some. The profile covers roughly 220,000 clones, with 65% to 85% appearing a single time and over 13% taken by the ten largest. What was sequenced was PBMCs. The source of these receptors is a woman aged 25 to 39 in good health and CMV-seropositive.

V and J are TRBV9 and TRBJ2-1; 12 positions match TRBD2. The V segment lost 0 bases and the J segment 8 bases; nucleotides outside the gene matches: 3. The CDR3 extends over 15 amino acids. Germline V gene sequence: CDR1 SGDLS, CDR2 YYNGEE. Written as DNA, the CDR3 is TGTGCCAGCAGCGTAGGACTAGCGGGAGTCGATGAGCAGTTCTTC. Its protein product is CASSVGLAGVDEQFF.

The chain recombines TRBV30 with TRBJ2-2, with D possibly being TRBD1 (6 bases). The V and J ends lost 3 bases and 4 bases respectively, with 12 bases between them. Germline values: CDR1 GTSNPN, CDR2 SVGIG (reference sequence). There are 14 residues in the CDR3. This chain's CDR3 is CAWRLGAATGELFF. The CDR3, as DNA: TGTGCCTGGAGACTGGGGGCGGCCACCGGGGAGCTGTTTTTT.

The rearrangement joins TRBV6-4 to TRBJ1-2, with D possibly matching TRBD1 (6 bases). CDR3 length: 13 residues. Trimming removed 1 base from V and 7 bases from J, with 10 bases in between. Germline V gene data show CDR1 as MRHNA and CDR2 as SNTAGT. CDR3 nucleotide sequence: TGTGCCAGCAGTGACTTACAGGGTCGTGGCTACACCTTC. Translated: CASSDLQGRGYTF.

DNA of the CDR3: TGTGCCAGCAGCACCTTGACTAGCGGGACCAATTGGGGACACACAGATACGCAGTATTTT. This encodes CASSTLTSGTNWGHTDTQYF. The chain carries TRBV7-8 and TRBJ2-3, with 11 nucleotides matching TRBD2. This CDR3 has 20 residues. Germline CDR1 SGHVS, CDR2 FQNEAQ. Trimming cost V 5 bases and J 2 bases; bases outside gene matches: 18.

The rearrangement links TRBV28 to TRBJ1-1; maybe TRBD1 (6 bases). Trimming left V 6 bases short and J 11 bases short, with 13 bases between. The CDR3 has 11 amino acids. From germline, CDR1 is MDHEN and CDR2 SYDVKM. CDR3 DNA: TGTGCCAGCAGATACCTTGACAGGGCTTTCTTT. Amino acids: CASRYLDRAFF. The full variable domain, in which reference TRBV28 and TRBJ1-1 provide the parts outside the CDR3, is DVKVTQSSRYLVKRTGEKVFLECVQDMDHENMFWYRQDPGLGLRLIYFSYDVKMKEKGDIPEGYSVSREKKERFSLILESASTNQTSMYLCASRYLDRAFFGQGTRLTVV.

The chain uses TRBV29-1 and TRBJ1-2, with D possibly matching TRBD1 (5 bases). The length of the CDR3 is 13 residues. Trimming took 6 bases from V and 4 from J, leaving 15 bases between them. Germline assignment: CDR1 SQVTM and CDR2 ANQGSEA. The CDR3 sequence is CSVAGNPSYGYTF. The CDR3 DNA reads as TGCAGCGTGGCAGGGAATCCGAGCTATGGCTACACCTTC.

This clone has a handful of counts. J is TRBJ2-7 and V is TRBV6-1; tentative D call: TRBD2 (6 bases). The V and J ends lost 2 bases and 0 bases respectively, with 11 bases between them. Looked up from germline, CDR1 is MNHNS and CDR2 is SASEGT. The CDR3 covers 15 residues. DNA of the CDR3: TGTGCCAGCAGTGAAAGTGGAGGGGACTCCTACGAGCAGTACTTC. This gives the protein CASSESGGDSYEQYF.